The clone carrying this TCR beta chain was detected a few times. CDR1 is MNHEY, CDR2 SMNVEV, per germline (reference sequence). V lost 4 bases and J lost 3; bases outside the gene matches: 5. CDR3 size: 15 residues. Sorted cells numbering roughly 18,000 to 1,000,000, with 10%, 30% or 50% RNA, yielded the naive CD8 libraries. This sample is part of a study of molecular identifiers for immune sequencing clone quantification. Each CDR3 protein is one row after TCRdb ran MiXCR on the PCR reads. Of about 300,000 distinct CDR3 sequences listed, around a fifth are singletons. This chain links TRBV27 with TRBJ2-7; 11 positions match TRBD2. The sample comprised naive CD8+ T cells from blood, with Jurkat cell RNA spiked in. As to subset: FACS-sorted CD8+CD4-CCR7+CD45RA+ naive T cells. The receptor comes from a human donor in good health. Some libraries in this study had Jurkat cell RNA spiked in. The CDR3 loop is CASSSSGTSGYEQYF. The CDR3 nucleotides are TGTGCCAGCAGTTCTTCCGGGACTAGCGGCTACGAGCAGTACTTC.